This entry lists 18 T cell receptor beta chains sequenced from one sample in a study of blood T cells in healthy people across ages. Then a second PCR, running roughly 6 to 12 cycles, was carried out with a sample-barcoded 5' primer and a J-beta primer mix. TCRdb fed the 5' RACE reads into MiXCR, producing one record per CDR3 protein. The sample lists about 760,000 distinct CDR3 sequences, roughly 25% occurring once. These data were likewise used in another study, on T cells of mothers and their children.

Sequencing used blood. The receptor set was obtained from a boy younger than 18 in good health.

The genes are TRBV7-2 and TRBJ2-4; D unresolved. V lost 5 bases and J 0 bases, leaving 11 bases between the germline ends. CDR1 and CDR2 (germline): SGHTA, FQGNSA. This CDR3 region has 15 residues. CDR3: CASSPPDLAKNIQYF. Written as DNA, the CDR3 is TGTGCCAGCAGCCCCCCGGATTTAGCCAAAAACATTCAGTACTTC. Full variable domain (outside the CDR3, taken from reference TRBV7-2 and TRBJ2-4): GAGVSQSPSNKVTEKGKDVELRCDPISGHTALYWYRQSLGQGLEFLIYFQGNSAPDKSGLPSDRFSAERTGGSVSTLTIQRTQQEDSAVYLCASSPPDLAKNIQYFGAGTRLSVL.

This clonotype was detected only a few times. The chain employs TRBV6-2 or TRBV6-3 and TRBJ2-3; possibly TRBD2 for D (5 bases). V lost 0 bases, J lost 0 bases, and 16 bases lay in between. Per the germline V gene, CDR1 is MNHEY and CDR2 is SVGEGT. The CDR3 extends over 18 amino acids. For the CDR3, the DNA is TGTGCCAGCAGTTACTCGTCCCTAGCCAACCCTAGCACAGATACGCAGTATTTT. Amino acids: CASSYSSLANPSTDTQYF.

The chain carries TRBV4-3 and TRBJ2-1, with TRBD2 as a possible D gene (6 bases). Matching the DNA end better, TRBJ2-5 makes the J call doubtful. There are 16 residues in the CDR3. From germline, CDR1 is LGHNA and CDR2 YSLEER. The DNA of the CDR3 is TGCGCCAGCAGCCAAGAGGTTCCGGCGGCCGGGGGGACCCAGTACTTC. This sequence encodes CASSQEVPAAGGTQYF.

This clonotype was counted between two and nine times. This rearrangement joins TRBV6-4 to TRBJ2-3, with D perhaps TRBD2 (6 bases). Germline values: CDR1 MRHNA, CDR2 SNTAGT. The CDR3 loop spans 15 amino acids. V gave up 4 bases and J gave up 1 base, with 12 bases separating them. The CDR3 loop is CASSGSGVGTDTQYF. The DNA of the CDR3 is TGTGCCAGCAGTGGCTCGGGGGTGGGCACAGATACGCAGTATTTT.

This clonotype was recorded a few times. This rearrangement joins TRBV5-5 to TRBJ2-7; D gene uncertain. The CDR3 contains 11 residues. Between the trimmed V and J ends, which lost 3 bases and 3 bases, there was a span of 4 bases. Germline-derived CDR1 and CDR2 are SGHKS and YYEKEE (reference sequence). The CDR3 nucleotides are TGTGCCAGCAGCTGCTGCTACGAGCAGTACTTC. Protein sequence: CASSCCYEQYF.

The chain links TRBV7-2 to TRBJ2-7; D gene unclear. This CDR3 contains 14 residues. Germline V gene lookup returns CDR1 SGHTA and CDR2 FQGNSA. V lost 3 bases, J lost 2 bases, and 11 bases lay in between. The CDR3 DNA reads TGTGCCAGCAGCTTTGAGGCGGTTGCCTACGAGCAGTACTTC. This encodes CASSFEAVAYEQYF.

This sequence joins TRBV28 and TRBJ2-7; no reliable D call. V gave up 8 bases and J gave up 2 bases, with 16 bases separating them. Germline V gene lookup returns CDR1 MDHEN and CDR2 SYDVKM. The CDR3 loop spans 14 amino acids. This CDR3 reads CASESWANTYEQYF. DNA for the CDR3: TGTGCCAGCGAGTCCTGGGCTAACACCTACGAGCAGTACTTC.

The J gene is TRBJ2-3, the V gene TRBV7-3, with TRBD2 matching over 8 bases. The CDR3 is 16 amino acids. The germline V gene has CDR1 SGHTA and CDR2 FQGTGA. V shed 5 bases and J 0 bases; nucleotides not matched to a gene: 7. CDR3 bases: TGTGCCAGCAGCCTTCGGGGGGGTCCAAGCACAGATACGCAGTATTTT. Amino acid sequence: CASSLRGGPSTDTQYF.

As DNA, the CDR3 is TGCGCCAGCAGCCAAGATCCAGTGGCAAGTGGAAACACCATATATTTT. It specifies CASSQDPVASGNTIYF. V and J are TRBV4-3 and TRBJ1-3; D gene unclear. The CDR3 consists of 16 residues. Germline CDR1 reads LGHNA; CDR2 reads YSLEER. The germline V and J ends were trimmed by 0 bases and 3 bases, with 12 bases remaining between them.

V usage is TRBV20-1 and J usage is TRBJ2-7; 12 nucleotides agree with TRBD1. J gave up 5 bases and V 6 bases, and 8 bases lay outside the gene matches. The CDR3 totals 14 residues. CDR1 and CDR2 from the germline V gene are DFQATT and SNEGSKA (reference sequence). The CDR3 is CSAATGTGGDEQYF. As DNA, the CDR3 is TGCAGTGCCGCCACCGGGACAGGGGGCGACGAGCAGTACTTC.

The J gene is TRBJ2-1, the V gene TRBV10-3; D not certain. This CDR3 is 13 amino acids long. The V end was cut by 7 bases, the J end by 9 bases, with 16 bases between. Per germline, CDR1 ENHRY and CDR2 SYGVKD. CDR3 sequence reads: CAIMEWAEGEQFF. The CDR3, as DNA: TGTGCCATCATGGAGTGGGCGGAAGGTGAGCAGTTCTTC.

The chain carries TRBV3-1 and TRBJ1-4; D remains ambiguous. The CDR3 runs 15 residues. With 0 bases removed from V and 5 bases from J, the gap between germline ends came to 10 bases. The V gene's germline CDR1 is LGHDT and CDR2 YNNKEL (reference sequence). The CDR3 DNA reads TGTGCCAGCAGCCAAGAGGGGAGGCCAAATGAAAAACTGTTTTTT. Amino acid sequence: CASSQEGRPNEKLFF.

The CDR3 DNA is TGTGCCAGCTCACCAGTCGAGGATACGCAGTATTTT. Its translation is CASSPVEDTQYF. This chain joins TRBV18 and TRBJ2-3; D uncertain. V lost 2 bases, J lost 6 bases, and 6 bases lay in between. The CDR3 contains 12 residues. Germline values: CDR1 KGHSH, CDR2 LQKENI. The variable domain in full, with the rest retrieved from reference TRBV18 and TRBJ2-3, is NAGVMQNPRHLVRRRGQEARLRCSPMKGHSHVYWYRQLPEEGLKFMVYLQKENIIDESGMPKERFSAEFPKEGPSILRIQQVVRGDSAAYFCASSPVEDTQYFGPGTRLTVL.

The sample holds one count of this clonotype. The rearrangement uses TRBV14 and TRBJ2-3; a possible D gene is TRBD2 (6 bases). This CDR3 spans 16 amino acids. Trimming removed 0 bases from V and 0 bases from J, with 10 bases in between. Germline values: CDR1 SGHDN, CDR2 FVKESK. The CDR3 spells CASSQDSGTSTDTQYF. CDR3 coding DNA: TGTGCCAGCAGCCAAGATTCAGGGACTAGCACAGATACGCAGTATTTT.

This chain links TRBV28 with TRBJ2-7; D uncertain. Germline V CDR1 and CDR2: MDHEN, SYDVKM. There are 12 residues in the CDR3. With 6 bases removed from V and 5 bases from J, the gap between germline ends came to 11 bases. The CDR3: CASRTTYDEQYF. CDR3 nucleotide sequence: TGTGCCAGCAGAACTACCTACGACGAGCAGTACTTC.

The chain couples TRBV5-1 to TRBJ2-1, with D uncertain. Trimming shortened V by 0 bases and J by 2 bases, and 9 bases separated the two germline ends. The CDR3 is made up of 15 amino acids. The germline V gene has CDR1 SGHRS and CDR2 YFSETQ. The chain's CDR3 is CASSLGVRTYNEQFF. The CDR3 DNA is TGCGCCAGCAGCTTGGGGGTCAGGACCTACAATGAGCAGTTCTTC.

This chain joins TRBV9 and TRBJ2-5, with 11 bases matching TRBD2. The J call is uncertain, as TRBJ2-1 better fits the DNA end. The germline CDR1 and CDR2 sequences are SGDLS and YYNGEE. The length of the CDR3 is 17 residues. CDR3 sequence reads: CASSVSSSGGARNEQFF. The CDR3 DNA follows: TGTGCCAGCAGCGTATCTAGTAGCGGGGGGGCACGGAATGAGCAGTTCTTC.

The sample holds a few counts of this clonotype. This chain connects TRBV2 to TRBJ2-7; TRBD1 aligns across 8 bases. This CDR3 comprises 14 residues. V shed 6 bases and J 2 bases; nucleotides not matched to a gene: 6. Germline V lookup: CDR1 SNHLY, CDR2 FYNNEI. Written as DNA, the CDR3 is TGTGCCAGCAGCCGGGACAGGCCGACCTACGAGCAGTACTTC. It codes for CASSRDRPTYEQYF.